The sequence of this T cell receptor beta chain was determined in a study of CD8+ T cells in alopecia areata. Whole-study results and caveats: Especially in alopecia totalis/universalis, lesional scalp showed greater clonality than normal scalp did. Among patients, TCR sharing was less clear than in mice, a difference possibly due in part to HLA diversity in the patient population.

Worth noting for this clone: What it binds is not known.

The CDR3 extends over 15 amino acids. Germline V gene lookup returns CDR1 SQVTM and CDR2 ANQGSEA. The germline V and J ends were trimmed by 4 bases and 4 bases, with 17 bases remaining between them. Once RNA had been extracted, it was reverse transcribed into cDNA to act as the sequencing template. This table comes from immunoSEQ multiplex PCR, and its TCRdb copy is limited to in-frame clones, with some not included. There are 150,000 or so clones in the sample; about 60% occur only once, and over 4% lies in the top ten. CD4+ and CD8+ T cells were sorted from PBMCs. The chain combines TRBV29-1 with TRBJ2-4; D is uncertain. Material: CD4+ T cells sorted from blood. The TCR originated in a human donor in good health. The CDR3 spells CSVGKMGLGKNIQYF. The CDR3 region has the DNA TGCAGCGTTGGAAAAATGGGTCTTGGGAAAAACATTCAGTACTTC.